Following are 9 T cell receptor beta chains from one sample sequenced in a study of long-term antiretroviral therapy in people with HIV. A v3.0 immunoSEQ assay was performed at survey level. Sequenced by immunoSEQ multiplex PCR; TCRdb stores in-frame clones only, minus some. The table records about 33,000 clones, roughly 79% of them present only once. This sample comprised unsorted PBMCs, obtained 3.1 years after starting antiretroviral therapy. The receptors originated from a woman between 45 and 60 years old with HIV.

J is TRBJ1-5 and V is TRBV6-5; tentative D call: TRBD1 (5 bases). CDR1 and CDR2 (germline): MNHEY, SVGAGI. V dropped 2 bases and J dropped 4 bases, with 12 bases sitting between them. The CDR3 has 15 amino acids. Here the CDR3 reads CASSYGGGKNQPQHF. DNA for the CDR3: TGTGCCAGCAGTTACGGGGGGGGGAAAAATCAGCCCCAGCATTTT.

This clone came up once. The chain couples TRBV19 to TRBJ1-1; 10 positions match TRBD1. The germline gives CDR1 LNHDA, CDR2 SQIVND (reference sequence). The CDR3 runs 14 residues. V dropped 4 bases and J dropped 5; count of bases not matched to a gene: 4. This chain's CDR3 is CASSSDRGPTEAFF. Written as DNA, the CDR3 is TGTGCCAGTAGTAGTGACAGGGGGCCAACTGAAGCTTTCTTT.

This chain uses TRBV2 with TRBJ2-2; D may be TRBD1 (6 bases). Germline V gene lookup returns CDR1 SNHLY and CDR2 FYNNEI. The CDR3 length is 13 residues. V lost 4 bases to trimming and J lost 5 bases, with 8 bases between them. The CDR3 loop is CASSVQGTGELFF. Here the CDR3 DNA reads TGTGCCAGCAGTGTTCAGGGGACCGGGGAGCTGTTTTTT.

The chain links TRBV30 to TRBJ1-4; D is unclear. Trimming stripped 1 base from V and 8 bases from J, with 14 bases between. CDR1 is GTSNPN, CDR2 SVGIG, per germline (reference sequence). The CDR3 totals 14 residues. The CDR3 DNA sequence: TGTGCCTGGAGTGCATGGAGAGGTGAAGAAAAACTGTTTTTT. Amino acid sequence: CAWSAWRGEEKLFF. Filled out from reference TRBV30 and TRBJ1-4, the complete variable domain reads SQTIHQWPATLVQPVGSPLSLECTVEGTSNPNLYWYRQAAGRGLQLLFYSVGIGQISSEVPQNLSASRPQDRQFILSSKKLLLSDSGFYLCAWSAWRGEEKLFFGSGTQLSVL.

The chain carries TRBV30 and TRBJ2-3, with D maybe TRBD2 (6 bases). Germline CDR1 is GTSNPN and CDR2 is SVGIG (reference sequence). V was shortened by 5 bases and J by 2 bases, with 17 bases between the two germline ends. The CDR3 loop spans 15 amino acids. The CDR3 bases are TGTGCCTGGGGAGGGTCTCCCAAGCCCACAGATACGCAGTATTTT. This gives the protein CAWGGSPKPTDTQYF.

This clone was seen a handful of times. The rearrangement uses TRBV5-8 and TRBJ1-1; D is possibly TRBD1 (5 bases). The CDR3 runs 13 residues. CDR1 is SGHTS and CDR2 is YDEGEE in the germline V gene. Trimming took 3 bases from V and 1 from J, leaving 7 bases between them. The chain's CDR3 is CASSYTGNTEAFF. DNA for the CDR3: TGTGCCAGCAGCTACACAGGGAACACTGAAGCTTTCTTT.

The chain is built from TRBV5-1 and TRBJ2-7; D not certain. This CDR3 is 13 amino acids long. Germline CDR1 is SGHRS and CDR2 is YFSETQ. V was clipped by 0 bases and J by 2 bases, with 6 bases between them. CDR3 nucleotide sequence: TGCGCCAGCAGCTTGGCCCTTGCCTACGAGCAGTACTTC. Residues: CASSLALAYEQYF.

V and J are TRBV5-1 and TRBJ2-7, with TRBD1 matching 9 bases. The V and J ends lost 5 bases and 2 bases, in that order; junction bases with no gene match: 5. The CDR3 runs to 14 residues. Per the germline V gene, CDR1 is SGHRS and CDR2 is YFSETQ. Here the CDR3 reads CASRGTGNPYEQYF. The DNA of the CDR3 is TGCGCCAGCAGGGGGACAGGGAACCCCTACGAGCAGTACTTC.

This chain joins TRBV21-1 and TRBJ1-3. TRBV21-1 is an annotated pseudogene. There are 18 residues in the CDR3. The CDR3 sequence is CASSNWDKHYYSGNTIYF. Here the CDR3 DNA reads TGTGCCAGCAGCAATTGGGATAAACATTATTACTCTGGAAACACCATATATTTT.